This T cell receptor (beta chain) was recorded in a study of regulatory T cells in long-lasting Graves disease. Time point noted: newly diagnosed GD, antithyroid drugs for less than 3 months. After RNA was extracted from PBMCs, the TCR library was made from it. This CDR3 region has 14 residues. CDR1 is MDHEN and CDR2 is SYDVKM in the germline V gene. Researchers made TCR beta libraries by using iRepertoire HTBI primers and running Arm-PCR on CDR3 regions. MiXCR, run by TCRdb on the multiplex PCR reads, gives a single entry per CDR3 protein. The sample lists a few hundred thousand distinct CDR3 sequences, less than 20% occurring once. In this sample, this clonotype turned up a few times. A junction end diverges from the germline sequence, so it may reflect a read error. The same sample was also studied in work on T cells in Graves' hyperthyroidism and ophthalmopathy. As that report states: The study excluded patients with uncontrolled infection, other autoimmune disease, pregnancy or lactation.

The chain joins TRBV28 to TRBJ2-2; D not resolved. This specimen consisted of peripheral blood mononuclear cells (PBMCs), obtained at new diagnosis, from a patient treated with antithyroid drugs. The receptor comes from a woman between 18 and 29 years old with Graves disease. CDR3 region: CAGSLHPNTGELFF. In nucleotides, the CDR3 is TGTGCCGGCAGTTTACACCCGAACACCGGGGAGCTGTTTTTT.